This T cell receptor (beta chain) was sequenced in a study of cytomegalovirus exposure and HLA in healthy donors. Study observations and caveats: The study recorded about 160 TCR beta chains that were cytomegalovirus-associated.

The CDR3 runs 14 residues. The V end lost 0 bases, the J end lost 0 bases, and 8 bases lay between the germline ends. Germline CDR1 and CDR2: GTSNPN and SVGIG (reference sequence). Concerning this clone itself: Antigen unknown.

Sequencing used immunoSEQ multiplex PCR; TCRdb keeps in-frame clones, though not all of them. This sample has approximately 110,000 clones, with 94% found just once. The chain combines TRBV30 with TRBJ1-1, with a tentative D call TRBD1 (5 bases). Sample: PBMCs. The receptor was isolated from a woman aged 18 to 35 in good health and CMV-seronegative. CDR3 loop: CAWSVGVLNTEAFF. CDR3 sequence (DNA): TGTGCCTGGAGTGTAGGGGTTTTGAACACTGAAGCTTTCTTT.